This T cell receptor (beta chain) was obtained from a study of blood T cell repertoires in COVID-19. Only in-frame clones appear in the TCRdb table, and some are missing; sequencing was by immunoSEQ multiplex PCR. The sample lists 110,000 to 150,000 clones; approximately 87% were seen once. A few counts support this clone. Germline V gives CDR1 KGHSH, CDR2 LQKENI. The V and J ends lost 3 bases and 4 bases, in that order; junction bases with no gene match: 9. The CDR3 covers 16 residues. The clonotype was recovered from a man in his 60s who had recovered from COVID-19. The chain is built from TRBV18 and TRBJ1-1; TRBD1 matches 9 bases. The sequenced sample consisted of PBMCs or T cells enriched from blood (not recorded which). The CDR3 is CASSPRDRVLGTEAFF. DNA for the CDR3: TGTGCCAGCTCACCCCGGGACAGGGTGTTAGGCACTGAAGCTTTCTTT.